This T cell receptor (beta chain) is from a study of blood T cells in healthy people across ages. Study results and limitations: The lack of PBMC sorting stopped any conclusive naive versus antigen-experienced comparison.

With a J-beta primer mix and a sample-barcoded 5' primer, a second PCR ran about 6 to 11 cycles. TCRdb reprocessed the 5' RACE reads with MiXCR, giving one entry per CDR3 protein. Here the sample spans 800,000 to 950,000 distinct CDR3 sequences, about 28% being singletons. CDR1 is KGHDR and CDR2 is SFDVKD in the germline V gene. This CDR3 contains 13 residues. Trimming took off 6 bases at V and 1 base at J, with 3 bases between the two ends. In this sample, this clonotype turned up a few times. Its antigen is undetermined. These data were also filed under a second study, of T cells of mothers and their children.

This TCR came from a woman between 40 and 55 years old in good health. The chain combines TRBV24-1 with TRBJ2-6; D gene ambiguous. Source material: blood. This CDR3 reads CATSRSGANVLTF. DNA for the CDR3: TGTGCCACCAGTCGGTCTGGGGCCAACGTCCTGACTTTC.